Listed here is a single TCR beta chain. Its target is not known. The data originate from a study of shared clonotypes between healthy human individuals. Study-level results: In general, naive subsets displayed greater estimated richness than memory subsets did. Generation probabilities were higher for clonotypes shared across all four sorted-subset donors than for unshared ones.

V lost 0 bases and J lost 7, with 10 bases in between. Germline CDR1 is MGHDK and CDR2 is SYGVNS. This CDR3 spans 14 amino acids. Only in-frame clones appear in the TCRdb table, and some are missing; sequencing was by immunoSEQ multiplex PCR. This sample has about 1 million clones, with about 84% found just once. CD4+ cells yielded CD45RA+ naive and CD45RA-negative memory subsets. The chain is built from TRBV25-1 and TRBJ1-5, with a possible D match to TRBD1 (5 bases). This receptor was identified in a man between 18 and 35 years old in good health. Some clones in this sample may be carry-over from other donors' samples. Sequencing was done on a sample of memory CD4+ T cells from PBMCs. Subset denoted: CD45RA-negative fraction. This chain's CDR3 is CASSEYRDGQPQHF. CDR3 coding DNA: TGTGCCAGCAGTGAATACAGGGACGGCCAGCCCCAGCATTTT.